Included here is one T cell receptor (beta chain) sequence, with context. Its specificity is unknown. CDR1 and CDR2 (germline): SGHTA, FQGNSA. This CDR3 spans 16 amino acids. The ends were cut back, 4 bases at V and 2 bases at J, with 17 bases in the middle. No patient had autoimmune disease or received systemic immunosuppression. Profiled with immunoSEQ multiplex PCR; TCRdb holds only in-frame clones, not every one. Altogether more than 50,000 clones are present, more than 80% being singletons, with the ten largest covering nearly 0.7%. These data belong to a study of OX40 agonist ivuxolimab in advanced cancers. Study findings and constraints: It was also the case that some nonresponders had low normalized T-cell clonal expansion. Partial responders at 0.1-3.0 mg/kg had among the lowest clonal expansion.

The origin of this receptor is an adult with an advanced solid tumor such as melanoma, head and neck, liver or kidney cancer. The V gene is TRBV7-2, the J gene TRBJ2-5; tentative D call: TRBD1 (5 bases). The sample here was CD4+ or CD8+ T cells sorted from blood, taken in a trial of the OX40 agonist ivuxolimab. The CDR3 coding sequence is TGTGCCAGCAGCTCCCAAAGGGGCTTAGGGCAAGAGACCCAGTACTTC. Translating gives CASSSQRGLGQETQYF.